The rows below give T cell receptor beta chains drawn from one sample of a study of chemoradiotherapy in HPV16-positive cancers. Only in-frame clones appear in the TCRdb table, and some are missing; sequencing was by immunoSEQ multiplex PCR. The sample contains tens of thousands of clones, around 90% of which appear only once. The sample in question was blood, obtained from a patient who underwent chemoradiotherapy. The receptors originated from a human donor with HPV-associated anogenital cancer. The CDR3 runs from the conserved cysteine through the conserved F or W. The D gene is left open where the match is weak. Some rows mark clone size as missing; the rest say once, few, many or name a class of expanded clone.

abundance: -; v_gene: TRBV6-1; j_gene: TRBJ2-3; d_gene: TRBD2; CDR3nt: TGTGCCATGGCGGGGGGGGACCACACCGATACGCAGTATTTT; CDR3aa: CAMAGGDHTDTQYF
abundance: once; v_gene: TRBV7-8; j_gene: TRBJ2-6; d_gene: -; CDR3nt: TGTGCCAGCAGCTTACGGGACTCTGGGGCCAACGTCCTGACTTTC; CDR3aa: CASSLRDSGANVLTF
abundance: -; v_gene: TRBV13; j_gene: TRBJ2-3; d_gene: -; CDR3nt: TGTGCCAGCAGCCCGAGCGGATACTTACTAGGGTCGACAGATACGCAGTATTTT; CDR3aa: CASSPSGYLLGSTDTQYF
abundance: -; v_gene: TRBV9; j_gene: TRBJ2-2; d_gene: -; CDR3nt: TGTGCCAGCAGCCGCGCTGGGACAACCGGGGAGCTGTTTTTT; CDR3aa: CASSRAGTTGELFF
abundance: -; v_gene: TRBV5-1; j_gene: TRBJ1-2; d_gene: -; CDR3nt: TGCGCCAGCAGCTTGGAGGCACCAGCTAACTATGGCTACACCTTC; CDR3aa: CASSLEAPANYGYTF
abundance: -; v_gene: TRBV29-1; j_gene: TRBJ1-1; d_gene: -; CDR3nt: TGCAGCGTTGTCGTCGGGGGGATAACTGAAGCTTTCTTT; CDR3aa: CSVVVGGITEAFF
abundance: once; v_gene: TRBV5-1; j_gene: TRBJ2-3; d_gene: -; CDR3nt: TGCGCCAGCAGCTTGATCGGCACAGATACGCAGTATTTT; CDR3aa: CASSLIGTDTQYF
abundance: -; v_gene: TRBV7-2; j_gene: TRBJ1-1; d_gene: -; CDR3nt: TGTGCCAGCAGCTTAGCCCAGGGTGTTACTGAAGCTTTCTTT; CDR3aa: CASSLAQGVTEAFF
abundance: -; v_gene: TRBV6-1; j_gene: TRBJ1-6; d_gene: -; CDR3nt: TGTGCCAGCAGTGATCGACAGCCTTATAATTCACCCCTCCACTTT; CDR3aa: CASSDRQPYNSPLHF
abundance: -; v_gene: TRBV6-1; j_gene: TRBJ1-6; d_gene: -; CDR3nt: TGTGCCAGCAGTGAAGGTGGGGCCATTAACGGCGTTAATTCACCCCTCCACTTT; CDR3aa: CASSEGGAINGVNSPLHF
abundance: -; v_gene: TRBV27; j_gene: TRBJ2-4; d_gene: -; CDR3nt: TGTGCCAGCAGTCCCACGACCCCGTCCACAGGGAAGGGTGCCAAAAACATTCAGTACTTC; CDR3aa: CASSPTTPSTGKGAKNIQYF
abundance: -; v_gene: TRBV6-1; j_gene: TRBJ2-3; d_gene: TRBD2; CDR3nt: TGTGCCAGCAGTGGGGGCGAGCGGGGAGGCACAGATACGCAGTATTTT; CDR3aa: CASSGGERGGTDTQYF
abundance: -; v_gene: TRBV6-5; j_gene: TRBJ1-2; d_gene: -; CDR3nt: TGTGCCAGCAGCGGAGGGACTACTAACTATGGCTACACCTTC; CDR3aa: CASSGGTTNYGYTF
abundance: -; v_gene: TRBV5-1; j_gene: TRBJ2-5; d_gene: -; CDR3nt: TGCGCCAGCAGCTTGTCAAGCGGCACCCAAGAGACCCAGTACTTC; CDR3aa: CASSLSSGTQETQYF
abundance: -; v_gene: TRBV19; j_gene: TRBJ1-1; d_gene: -; CDR3nt: TGTGCCAGTAGTATGGGCAGGGGATACACTGAAGCTTTCTTT; CDR3aa: CASSMGRGYTEAFF
abundance: -; v_gene: TRBV11-2; j_gene: TRBJ1-5; d_gene: -; CDR3nt: TGTGCCAGCAGCTTAGATGGTTCGGGTGGTCAGCCCCAGCATTTT; CDR3aa: CASSLDGSGGQPQHF
abundance: -; v_gene: TRBV5-4; j_gene: TRBJ1-1; d_gene: -; CDR3nt: TGTGCCAGCAGCTTGTTCTCGTCGTCCAGTGAAGCTTTCTTT; CDR3aa: CASSLFSSSSEAFF
abundance: once; v_gene: TRBV2; j_gene: TRBJ2-1; d_gene: TRBD2; CDR3nt: TGTGCCAGCAGCCCCAACCCGACTAGCGATGAGCAGTTCTTC; CDR3aa: CASSPNPTSDEQFF